This TCR beta chain was observed in a study of CD8 T cells in Susac syndrome. General study findings and limits: The authors acknowledged that the study's TCR sequencing and HLA analysis involved relatively few individuals.

About this clonotype itself: Its matching antigen is unknown.

With random hexamers, reverse transcription was performed on about 0.5 to 1 ug of RNA. immunoSEQ multiplex PCR amplified TCR beta CDR3 across 54 Vbeta, 13 Jbeta. TCRdb re-called the immunoSEQ multiplex PCR reads with MiXCR, one entry per CDR3 protein. The table has about 400,000 distinct CDR3 sequences, more than 80% seen once. CD8+ and CD4+ T cells circulating in blood were sequenced for TCR beta. Negative isolation yielded the CD8+ and CD4+ T cells, while FACS enriched the TEMRA cells. Material: CD8+ T cells from PBMCs. The origin of this receptor is a human donor with multiple sclerosis.

CDR3 nucleotide sequence: TGCAGTGCTAGGCACGACAGGGGGCGAGTACCCCTCCACTTT. Translation gives CSARHDRGRVPLHF. The chain joins TRBV20-1 to TRBJ1-6; 10 nucleotides agree with TRBD1. J lost 12 bases, V lost 3 bases, and 8 bases had no gene match. This CDR3 has 14 amino acids. Per germline, CDR1 DFQATT and CDR2 SNEGSKA (reference sequence).